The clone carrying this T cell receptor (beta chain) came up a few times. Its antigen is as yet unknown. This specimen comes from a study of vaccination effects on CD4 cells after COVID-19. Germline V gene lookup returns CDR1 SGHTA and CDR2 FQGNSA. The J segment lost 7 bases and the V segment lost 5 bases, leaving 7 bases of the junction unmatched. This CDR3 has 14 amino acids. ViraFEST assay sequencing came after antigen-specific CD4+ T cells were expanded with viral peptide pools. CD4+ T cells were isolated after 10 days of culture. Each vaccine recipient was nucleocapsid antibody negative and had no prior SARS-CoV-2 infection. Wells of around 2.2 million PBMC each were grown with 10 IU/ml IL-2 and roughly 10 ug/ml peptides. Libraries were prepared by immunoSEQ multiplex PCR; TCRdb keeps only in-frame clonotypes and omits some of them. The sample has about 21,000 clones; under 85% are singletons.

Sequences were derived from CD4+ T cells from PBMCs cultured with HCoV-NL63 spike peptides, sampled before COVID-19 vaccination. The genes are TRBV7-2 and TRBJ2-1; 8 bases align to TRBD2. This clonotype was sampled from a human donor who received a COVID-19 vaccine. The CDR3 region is CASSQSGSKNEQFF. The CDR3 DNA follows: TGTGCCAGCAGCCAGAGCGGGAGTAAAAATGAGCAGTTCTTC.